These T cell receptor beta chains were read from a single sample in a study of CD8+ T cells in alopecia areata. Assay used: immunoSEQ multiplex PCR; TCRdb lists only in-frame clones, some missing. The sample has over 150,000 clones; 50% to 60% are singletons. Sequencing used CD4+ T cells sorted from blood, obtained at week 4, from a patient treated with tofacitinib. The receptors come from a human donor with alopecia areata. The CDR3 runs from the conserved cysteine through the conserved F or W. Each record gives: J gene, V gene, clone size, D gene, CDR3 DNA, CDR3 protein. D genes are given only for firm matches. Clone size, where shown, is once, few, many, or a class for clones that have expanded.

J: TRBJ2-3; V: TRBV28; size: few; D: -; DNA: TGTGCCAGCAGTTTTATGGGGAATACGCAGTATTTT; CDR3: CASSFMGNTQYF
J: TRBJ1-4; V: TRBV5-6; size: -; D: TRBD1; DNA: TGTGCCAGCAGCCCACAGGGGAGGTCTAATGAAAAACTGTTTTTT; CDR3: CASSPQGRSNEKLFF
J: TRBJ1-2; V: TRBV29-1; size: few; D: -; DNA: TGCAGCGGGAGAGCAGGGGTGGGCTATGGCTACACCTTC; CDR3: CSGRAGVGYGYTF
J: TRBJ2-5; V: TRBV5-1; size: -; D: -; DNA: TGCGCCAGCAGCTTGGGCGGAAGGGCAGGAGAGACCCAGTACTTC; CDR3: CASSLGGRAGETQYF
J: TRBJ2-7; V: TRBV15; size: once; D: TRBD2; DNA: TGTGCCACCAGCAGCACTGAGACTAGCGAGTATTCCTACGAGCAGTACTTC; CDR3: CATSSTETSEYSYEQYF
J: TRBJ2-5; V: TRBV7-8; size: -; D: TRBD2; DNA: TGTGCCAGCAGCTTTCAGACTAGCGGGGTTGAGACCCAGTACTTC; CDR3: CASSFQTSGVETQYF
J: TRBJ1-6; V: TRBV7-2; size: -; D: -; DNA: TGTGCCAGCAGCTTAGGCGGGGGGAATTCACCCCTCCACTTT; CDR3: CASSLGGGNSPLHF
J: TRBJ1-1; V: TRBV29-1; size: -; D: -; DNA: TGCAGCGTTGAAAGACAGCATAACACTGAAGCTTTCTTT; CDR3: CSVERQHNTEAFF
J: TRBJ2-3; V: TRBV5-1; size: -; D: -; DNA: TGCGCCAGCAGCCATCGACCTCCTGCAGATACGCAGTATTTT; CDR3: CASSHRPPADTQYF
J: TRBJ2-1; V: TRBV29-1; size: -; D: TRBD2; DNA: TGCAGCGAGACTAGCGGGGACGCCTACAATGAGCAGTTCTTC; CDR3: CSETSGDAYNEQFF
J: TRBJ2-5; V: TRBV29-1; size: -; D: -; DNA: TGCAGCGTTGAAGATTTTGGGGGCGCGGAGACCCAGTACTTC; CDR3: CSVEDFGGAETQYF
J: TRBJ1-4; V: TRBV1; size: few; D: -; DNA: TGCACCCGTCGGACAGTTTATAATGAAAAACTGTTTTTT; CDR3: CTRRTVYNEKLFF
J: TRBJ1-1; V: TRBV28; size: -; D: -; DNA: TGTGCCAGCAGTTTACGGCTCGGCGGCACTGAAGCTTTCTTT; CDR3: CASSLRLGGTEAFF
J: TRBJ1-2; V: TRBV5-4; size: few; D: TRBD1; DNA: TGTGCCAGCAGCTTAGCAGGGGGCGGTGGCTACACCTTC; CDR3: CASSLAGGGGYTF
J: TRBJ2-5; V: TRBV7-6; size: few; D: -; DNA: TGTGCCAGCAGCTTACGGTCTGTAGCCCAAGAGACCCAGTACTTC; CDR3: CASSLRSVAQETQYF
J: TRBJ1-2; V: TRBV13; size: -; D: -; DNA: TGTGCCAGCAGCTCCCAAGGGATGTACTATGGCTACACCTTC; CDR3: CASSSQGMYYGYTF